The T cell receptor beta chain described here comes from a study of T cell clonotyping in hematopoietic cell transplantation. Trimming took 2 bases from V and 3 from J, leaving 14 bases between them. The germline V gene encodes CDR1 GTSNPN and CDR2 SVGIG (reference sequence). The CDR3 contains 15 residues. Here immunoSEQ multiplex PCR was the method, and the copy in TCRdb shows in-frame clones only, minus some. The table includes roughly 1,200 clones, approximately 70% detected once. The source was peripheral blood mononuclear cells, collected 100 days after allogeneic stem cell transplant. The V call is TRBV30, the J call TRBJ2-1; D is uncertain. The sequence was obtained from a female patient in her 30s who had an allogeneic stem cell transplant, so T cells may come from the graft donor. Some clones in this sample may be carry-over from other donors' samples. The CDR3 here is CAWSQPVSRYNEQFF. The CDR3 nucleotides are TGTGCCTGGAGTCAACCGGTATCCCGCTACAATGAGCAGTTCTTC.